Shown below are 18 T cell receptor beta chains from a single sample sequenced in a study of blood T cell repertoires in COVID-19. Here immunoSEQ multiplex PCR was the method, and the copy in TCRdb shows in-frame clones only, minus some. Among roughly 190,000 clones listed, around 85% were seen once. The sample consisted of PBMCs or T cells enriched from blood (not recorded which). The receptors come from a woman in her twenties or thirties who had recovered from COVID-19.

The chain joins TRBV7-2 to TRBJ2-3; D is ambiguous. Germline lookup yields CDR1 SGHTA and CDR2 FQGNSA. The germline V and J ends were trimmed by 1 base and 0 bases, with 8 bases remaining between them. The CDR3 is made up of 15 amino acids. The CDR3 nucleotides are TGTGCCAGCAGCTTAGATCTAACTAGCACAGATACGCAGTATTTT. It translates to CASSLDLTSTDTQYF. Using reference TRBV7-2 and TRBJ2-3 for the parts outside the CDR3, the full variable domain is GAGVSQSPSNKVTEKGKDVELRCDPISGHTALYWYRQSLGQGLEFLIYFQGNSAPDKSGLPSDRFSAERTGGSVSTLTIQRTQQEDSAVYLCASSLDLTSTDTQYFGPGTRLTVL.

The chain uses TRBV7-2 and TRBJ2-3, with D tentatively TRBD2 (6 bases). V was cut by 5 bases and J by 0 bases, with 15 bases left in between. This CDR3 has 16 amino acids. Germline assignment: CDR1 SGHTA and CDR2 FQGNSA. CDR3 bases: TGTGCCAGCAGCCTCAGTATTGGGGGGAGCACAGATACGCAGTATTTT. Its translation: CASSLSIGGSTDTQYF.

In DNA form, the CDR3 reads TGCGCCAGCAGCTTGGAGGGGGCGAGGGGAAACACCATATATTTT. Amino acid sequence: CASSLEGARGNTIYF. This chain uses TRBV5-1 with TRBJ1-3; TRBD1 matches 7 bases. Trimming removed 0 bases from V and 4 bases from J; junction bases left unmatched: 4. The CDR3 runs to 15 residues. Looked up from germline, CDR1 is SGHRS and CDR2 is YFSETQ.

In DNA, the CDR3 is TGTGCCAGCAGTTTAGTGCAGCTCGGCGGGGGGGCTAGAAATGAGCAGTTCTTC. Amino acids: CASSLVQLGGGARNEQFF. The chain couples TRBV28 to TRBJ2-1; 9 positions agree with TRBD2. V trimming: 2 bases; J trimming: 7 bases; junction bases outside the gene matches: 15. The CDR3 sequence is 18 residues long. CDR1 and CDR2 from the germline V gene are MDHEN and SYDVKM. Variable domain in full (rest from reference TRBV28 and TRBJ2-1): DVKVTQSSRYLVKRTGEKVFLECVQDMDHENMFWYRQDPGLGLRLIYFSYDVKMKEKGDIPEGYSVSREKKERFSLILESASTNQTSMYLCASSLVQLGGGARNEQFFGPGTRLTVL.

This chain uses TRBV4-1 with TRBJ2-7, with 8 positions matching TRBD2. From germline, CDR1 is MGHRA and CDR2 YSYEKL. The J segment lost 7 bases and the V segment lost 1 base, leaving 15 bases of the junction unmatched. There are 17 residues in the CDR3. DNA of the CDR3: TGCGCCAGCAGCCAAGTTGATATGGGACTAGTAAGGGCGGAGCAGTACTTC. This codes for CASSQVDMGLVRAEQYF.

The chain combines TRBV18 with TRBJ1-1; D perhaps matches TRBD1 (5 bases). Trimming took off 2 bases at V and 3 bases at J, with 10 bases between the two ends. Germline CDR1 KGHSH, CDR2 LQKENI. The CDR3 covers 14 residues. Here the CDR3 reads CASSPIRAYTEAFF. CDR3 bases: TGTGCCAGCTCACCAATCAGGGCGTACACTGAAGCTTTCTTT.

This chain's CDR3 is CASSVAHSTGQGTQYF. Here the CDR3 DNA reads TGTGCCAGCAGTGTAGCCCATAGTACAGGGCAGGGGACCCAGTACTTC. V is TRBV28 and J is TRBJ2-5, with D tentatively TRBD1 (6 bases). V dropped 5 bases and J dropped 7 bases, with 23 bases sitting between them. This CDR3 is built from 16 residues. Germline-derived CDR1 and CDR2 are MDHEN and SYDVKM.

This clone was seen once. A read error may account for a junction end that differs from germline. The chain carries TRBV7-7 and TRBJ2-3; 7 nucleotides match TRBD2. Germline V gives CDR1 SSHAT, CDR2 FNYEAQ (reference sequence). The CDR3 is 16 amino acids. CDR3 region: CASSLGRAGGTDTQYF. CDR3 DNA sequence: TGTGCTAGCAGCTTAGGAAGGGCGGGGGGCACAGATACGCAGTATTTT.

The chain has TRBV5-1 and TRBJ2-2; weak D call: TRBD2 (6 bases). V shed 5 bases and J shed 5 bases, with 16 bases lying between them. This CDR3 spans 15 amino acids. Germline-derived CDR1 and CDR2 are SGHRS and YFSETQ. CDR3 sequence reads: CASREGREVTGELFF. The DNA for the CDR3 is TGCGCCAGCAGAGAGGGCAGGGAGGTTACCGGGGAGCTGTTTTTT.

The rearrangement joins TRBV30 to TRBJ1-2; 11 bases match TRBD1. The CDR3 spans 15 residues. Germline values: CDR1 GTSNPN, CDR2 SVGIG (reference sequence). The J segment lost 6 bases and the V segment lost 2 bases, leaving 8 bases of the junction unmatched. CDR3 sequence reads: CAWSLPGTGGHGYTF. CDR3 DNA: TGTGCCTGGAGTCTTCCCGGGACAGGGGGGCATGGCTACACCTTC.

V usage is TRBV5-1 and J usage is TRBJ1-6; D remains ambiguous. The CDR3 runs to 15 residues. V was trimmed by 4 bases and J by 5 bases, leaving 13 bases between them. The V gene's germline CDR1 is SGHRS and CDR2 YFSETQ. CDR3 in amino acids: CASSPGILDNSPLHF. In nucleotides, the CDR3 is TGCGCCAGCAGCCCGGGGATTCTTGATAATTCACCCCTCCACTTT. Full variable domain (remainder filled in from reference TRBV5-1 and TRBJ1-6): KAGVTQTPRYLIKTRGQQVTLSCSPISGHRSVSWYQQTPGQGLQFLFEYFSETQRNKGNFPGRFSGRQFSNSRSEMNVSTLELGDSALYLCASSPGILDNSPLHFGNGTRLTVT.

The chain carries TRBV7-2 and TRBJ1-5; 7 bases line up with TRBD1. V dropped 6 bases and J dropped 3; count of bases not matched to a gene: 5. This CDR3 spans 14 amino acids. CDR1 is SGHTA, CDR2 FQGNSA, per germline. CDR3 nucleotides: TGTGCCAGCAGTCGGGACAGACTCAATCAGCCCCAGCATTTT. Translating gives CASSRDRLNQPQHF.

This clone was picked up a small number of times. The chain employs TRBV5-1 and TRBJ1-5, with 8 nucleotides matching TRBD1. The CDR3 runs 15 residues. Looked up from germline, CDR1 is SGHRS and CDR2 is YFSETQ. V shed 3 bases and J 0 bases; nucleotides not matched to a gene: 2. The CDR3 region is CASSYRGDSNQPQHF. CDR3 sequence (DNA): TGCGCCAGCAGCTACAGGGGGGATAGCAATCAGCCCCAGCATTTT.

The V call is TRBV2, the J call TRBJ1-1, with 9 nucleotides matching TRBD1. Germline CDR1 and CDR2: SNHLY and FYNNEI. J gave up 10 bases and V 10 bases, and 10 bases lay outside the gene matches. This CDR3 has 12 residues. The CDR3 DNA reads as TGTGCCAACCGAACAGGGGGCGAAACAGCTTTCTTT. It encodes CANRTGGETAFF. Full variable domain (rest looked up from reference TRBV2 and TRBJ1-1): EPEVTQTPSHQVTQMGQEVILRCVPISNHLYFYWYRQILGQKVEFLVSFYNNEISEKSEIFDDQFSVERPDGSNFTLKIRSTKLEDSAMYFCANRTGGETAFFGQGTRLTVV.

The J gene is TRBJ1-1, the V gene TRBV19, with 7 bases lining up with TRBD1. Germline CDR1 reads LNHDA; CDR2 reads SQIVND (reference sequence). The CDR3 spans 16 residues. The J segment lost 0 bases and the V segment lost 1 base, leaving 5 bases of the junction unmatched. The CDR3 here is CASSIGDSRVNTEAFF. CDR3 nucleotide sequence: TGTGCCAGTAGTATAGGGGACAGTCGGGTGAACACTGAAGCTTTCTTT.

The chain recombines TRBV4-1 with TRBJ1-1; no definite D call. The germline CDR1 and CDR2 sequences are MGHRA and YSYEKL. The V and J ends lost 7 bases and 0 bases respectively, with 9 bases between them. The CDR3 covers 13 residues. In DNA, the CDR3 is TGCGCCAGCACAAGCCTGATGAACACTGAAGCTTTCTTT. Protein: CASTSLMNTEAFF.

The V call is TRBV9, the J call TRBJ2-7, with 10 bases matching TRBD2. The germline V gene has CDR1 SGDLS and CDR2 YYNGEE. The CDR3 sequence is 14 residues long. The V gene end was trimmed by 1 base and the J gene end by 5 bases; junction bases not matched to a gene: 3. CDR3 residues: CASSVLAGVDEQYF. The CDR3 nucleotides are TGTGCCAGCAGCGTACTAGCGGGAGTCGACGAGCAGTACTTC.

This chain uses TRBV19 with TRBJ2-2, with 13 bases lining up with TRBD2. The CDR3 is 18 residues long. The germline V gene encodes CDR1 LNHDA and CDR2 SQIVND (reference sequence). Trimming removed 3 bases from V and 2 bases from J; junction bases left unmatched: 6. The CDR3, as DNA: TGTGCCAGTAGTATCCCAGGACTAGCGGGAGTAAACACCGGGGAGCTGTTTTTT. It encodes CASSIPGLAGVNTGELFF.